This T cell receptor (beta chain) was identified during a study of T cells in Graves' hyperthyroidism and ophthalmopathy (dated by TCRdb to about 2019). Turning to the overall study: Peripheral blood samples were taken at initial diagnosis, before any treatment was given. A discovery cohort of about 96 patients, approximately 45 with Graves' ophthalmopathy and 55 to 60 with stable Graves' hyperthyroidism, was used to find distinguishing TCR V-J signatures. Prospective prediction of ophthalmopathy was tested in an independent validation cohort of approximately 18 hyperthyroidism patients and 15 to 17 patients who later progressed to ophthalmopathy. The roughly 100 discovery patients were divided at random into training and test sets in a 7:3 ratio. The study also compared thyroid tissue and blood T-cell repertoires from a handful of Graves' hyperthyroidism patients. Once sampling was done, hyperthyroidism patients were given methimazole at a starting dose of 30 mg daily, whereas ophthalmopathy patients were given high-dose intravenous methylprednisolone. According to the paper, TCR Vbeta CDR3 sequencing was carried out on about 140 peripheral blood samples, which came from around 43 ophthalmopathy, around 74 hyperthyroidism and roughly 17 progressor patients.

What the study reported, not specific to this receptor: In cross-validation, a model built on a 13 V-J signature told ophthalmopathy apart from stable hyperthyroidism with under 90% sensitivity and around 81% specificity, and in testing the same model reached 80%/75%. In validation, progression to ophthalmopathy was predicted by the model with roughly 71% sensitivity and approximately 78% specificity, a median of approximately 6.5 months before onset. Sample size was not statistically predetermined, and investigators were not blinded to group allocation. Most expanded thyroid clonotypes (frequency above 0.001) were also found in blood, which suggests that blood repertoires may mirror thyroid immune responses.

Stable Graves' hyperthyroidism was defined as no progression to ophthalmopathy during 18 months of follow-up. The hyperthyroidism patients were between 18 and 65 years old and newly diagnosed, with a disease duration of less than 2 months. The study excluded patients with uncontrolled infections, other autoimmune diseases, pregnancy or lactation. Diagnoses were established on the basis of clinical symptoms, serum thyroxine and TRAb, thyroid ultrasound, and orbital computed tomography. PBMCs were separated from about 10 ml of fresh peripheral blood using Ficoll-Paque density gradient centrifugation. Total RNA was extracted with Trizol reagent, and quality was checked on an Agilent 2100 Bioanalyzer. CDR1 DFQATT and CDR2 SNEGSKA were looked up in the germline V gene (reference sequence). V has 5 bases trimmed and J has 14 bases trimmed; junction bases matching no gene number 9. Its CDR3 holds 12 amino acids, cysteine through phenylalanine. Solely the CDR3 DNA is kept, with 36 bases framed from the first base.

Note on this clonotype: No cognate antigen has been identified for it. Base qualities are not at hand, and no much larger clone is one base apart.

TCR beta CDR3 regions were amplified from RNA transcripts. A first-round RT-PCR of the TCR CDR3 used the HTBI primer set with the Qiagen OneStep RT-PCR kit. The libraries were constructed in a second round of multiplex PCR and then size-selected and purified. Sequencing of the libraries was done on an Illumina HiSeq2000 using paired-end 100 bp reads. The original pipeline was this. SOAPnuke was used to process the raw data, removing reads that contained adapters or uncalled bases, had a mean Phred below 15, or lacked an exact match to the constant primer or identifier. COPE v1.2.5 was used to merge high-quality paired reads, and clonotypes were defined as unique nucleotide sequences. Clonotypes were aligned to IMGT TRBV, TRBD and TRBJ reference segments using MiTCR v1.1. Only V-J combinations with frequency above 0.0001, covering 99% to 99.2% of repertoires, were analysed. The TCS score was defined as F50 (clonal expansion) divided by E x V (chaos), with BLOSUM62-based TCRdist calculated between CDR3 peptides within each V-J. Welch's t-statistics and random forest reduced 514 V-J features to roughly 13, which were used in a naive Bayes classifier (R e1071). TCRdb took the public reads, trimmed them with fastp at Q25, ran MiXCR for clone calling and kept in-frame beta chains. Every distinct CDR3 protein forms one entry, paired with its most common genes and DNA. The V and J calls reflect TCRdb's pipeline rather than the authors' work. This sample comprises approximately 420,000 distinct CDR3 sequences, 12% to 15% of them detected only once. The top ten constitute around 5.3% of the sample.

Recombination joined TRBV20-1 with TRBJ2-1, and TRBD2 aligns with 10 junction nucleotides. The clonotype comes from a young woman with Graves' hyperthyroidism. Input material: blood. The CDR3 protein sequence reads: CSAGTSGMGEFF. The bases read TGCAGTGCTGGAACTAGCGGGATGGGCGAGTTCTTC.